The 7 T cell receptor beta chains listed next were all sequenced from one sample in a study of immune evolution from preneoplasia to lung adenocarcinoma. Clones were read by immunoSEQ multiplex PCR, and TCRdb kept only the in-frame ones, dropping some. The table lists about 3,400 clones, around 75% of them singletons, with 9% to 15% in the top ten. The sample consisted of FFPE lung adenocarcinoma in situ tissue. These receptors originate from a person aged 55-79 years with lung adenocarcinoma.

This chain's CDR3 is CAARRANVLTF. The CDR3 DNA reads TGTGCCGCACGGCGGGCCAACGTCCTGACTTTC. This rearrangement joins TRBV6-1 to TRBJ2-6; no firm D call. In germline, CDR1 is MNHNS, CDR2 SASEGT. V lost 11 bases to trimming and J lost 5 bases, with 7 bases between them. The CDR3 is made up of 11 amino acids.

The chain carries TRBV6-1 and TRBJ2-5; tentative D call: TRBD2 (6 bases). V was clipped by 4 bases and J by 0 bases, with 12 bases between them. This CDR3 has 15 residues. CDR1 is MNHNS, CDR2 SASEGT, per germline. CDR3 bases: TGTGCCAGCAGTGGGGGTGGGGGGTACCAAGAGACCCAGTACTTC. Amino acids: CASSGGGGYQETQYF.

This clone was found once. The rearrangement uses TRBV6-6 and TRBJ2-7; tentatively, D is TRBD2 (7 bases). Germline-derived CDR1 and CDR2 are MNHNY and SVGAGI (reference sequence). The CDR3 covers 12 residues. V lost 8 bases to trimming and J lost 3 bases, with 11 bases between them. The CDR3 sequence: CASGGGGYEQYF. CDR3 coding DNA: TGTGCCAGCGGAGGGGGGGGCTACGAGCAGTACTTC.

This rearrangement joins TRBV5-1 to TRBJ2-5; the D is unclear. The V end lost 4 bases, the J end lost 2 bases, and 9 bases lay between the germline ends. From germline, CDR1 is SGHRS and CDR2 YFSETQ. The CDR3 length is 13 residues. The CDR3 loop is CASSGWGQETQYF. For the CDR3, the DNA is TGCGCCAGCAGCGGGTGGGGACAAGAGACCCAGTACTTC.

The CDR3, as DNA: TGCAGCGTTGAAGACAGATATACGCAGTATTTT. Translation gives CSVEDRYTQYF. This chain joins TRBV29-1 and TRBJ2-3; D gene uncertain. V was pared by 0 bases and J by 7 bases, with 5 bases between. The CDR3 is made up of 11 amino acids. Germline V gives CDR1 SQVTM, CDR2 ANQGSEA.

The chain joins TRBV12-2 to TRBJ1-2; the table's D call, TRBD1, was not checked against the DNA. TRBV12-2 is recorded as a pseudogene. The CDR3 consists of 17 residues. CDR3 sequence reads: CASRLWAQRQTNYGYTF. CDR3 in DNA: TGTGCAAGTCGCTTATGGGCGCAGAGACAGACTAACTATGGCTACACCTTC.

CDR3 protein: CASSQEGGQGSNYGYTF. In DNA form, the CDR3 reads TGCGCCAGCAGCCAAGAGGGGGGACAGGGATCTAACTATGGCTACACCTTC. The chain carries TRBV4-1 and TRBJ1-2, with TRBD1 identical over 9 bases. Looked up from germline, CDR1 is MGHRA and CDR2 is YSYEKL. This CDR3 comprises 17 residues. J gave up 0 bases and V 0 bases, and 5 bases lay outside the gene matches.